This is a list of T cell receptor beta chains from one sample in a study of T-cell memory formation after mild COVID-19. From the 5' RACE reads, TCRdb called clonotypes with MiXCR, one entry per CDR3 protein. The data contain 300,000 to 400,000 distinct CDR3 sequences, roughly 15% of them singletons. Sequencing input: PBMCs or a T cell subset sorted from them (not recorded which). These receptors came from a man aged 18 to 30 who had mild COVID-19 (a few samples of this study predate the infection). Cell type and time point are not known. CDR3s include the opening cysteine and the closing phenylalanine or tryptophan. D genes are given only for firm matches. A row's size may be missing; if present it is once, few, many or a size class.

>-|few|14|TRBV2|TRBJ2-2
TGTGCCAGCTGGCTGGGGCCCAGCACCGGGGAGCTGTTTTTT
CASWLGPSTGELFF
>-|many|11|TRBV24-1|TRBJ2-1
TGTGCCACCAGTGCTACAGGTGAGCAGTTCTTC
CATSATGEQFF
>TRBD2|-|18|TRBV7-9|TRBJ2-3
TGTGCCAGCAGCCCAAGAGGGACTAGCGGGGGAAAGGGTGATACGCAGTATTTT
CASSPRGTSGGKGDTQYF
>-|-|15|TRBV19|TRBJ2-1
TGTGCCAGTAGTATGACGGCAGTCTCCTACAATGAGCAGTTCTTC
CASSMTAVSYNEQFF
>-|-|10|TRBV12-3/TRBV12-4|TRBJ2-7
TGTGCCAGCAGTGGGTTAGAGCAGTACTTC
CASSGLEQYF
>-|-|15|TRBV2|TRBJ1-2
TGTGCCAGCAGTGAAGGACCGTCGGGGGCCTATGGCTACACCTTC
CASSEGPSGAYGYTF
>-|once|12|TRBV20-1|TRBJ2-7
TGCAGTGCTAGGGGCGGTGGATACGAGCAGTACTTC
CSARGGGYEQYF
>-|few|13|TRBV7-2|TRBJ2-2
TGTGCCAGCAGCTTAGTTCCAGGGTCGGAGCTGTTTTTT
CASSLVPGSELFF
>TRBD1|few|15|TRBV4-1|TRBJ2-7
TGCGCCAGCAGCCAAGAGGGGACAGGGGGCCGCGAGCAGTACTTC
CASSQEGTGGREQYF
>TRBD2|-|14|TRBV10-3|TRBJ2-1
TGTGCCATCAGTGCCAGCGGGGGGGATAATGAGCAGTTCTTC
CAISASGGDNEQFF